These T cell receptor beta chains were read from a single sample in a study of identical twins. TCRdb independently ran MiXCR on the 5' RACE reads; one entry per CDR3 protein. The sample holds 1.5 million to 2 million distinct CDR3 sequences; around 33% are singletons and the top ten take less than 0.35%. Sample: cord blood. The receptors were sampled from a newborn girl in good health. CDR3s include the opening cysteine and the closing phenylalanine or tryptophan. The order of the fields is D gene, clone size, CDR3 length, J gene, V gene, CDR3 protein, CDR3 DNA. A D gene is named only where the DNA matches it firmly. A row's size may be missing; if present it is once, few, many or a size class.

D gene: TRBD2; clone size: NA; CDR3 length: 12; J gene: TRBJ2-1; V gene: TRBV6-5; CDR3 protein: CATHSGGNEQFF; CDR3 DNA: TGTGCCACTCATAGCGGGGGGAATGAGCAGTTCTTC
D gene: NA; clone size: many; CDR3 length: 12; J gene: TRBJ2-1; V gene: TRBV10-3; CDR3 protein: CAIRGLQYEQFF; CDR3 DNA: TGTGCCATTAGGGGCCTACAATATGAGCAGTTCTTC
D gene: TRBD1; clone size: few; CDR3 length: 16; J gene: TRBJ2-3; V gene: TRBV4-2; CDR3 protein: CASSQNTGGSTDTQYF; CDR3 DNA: TGTGCCAGCAGCCAGAATACAGGGGGCAGCACAGATACGCAGTATTTT
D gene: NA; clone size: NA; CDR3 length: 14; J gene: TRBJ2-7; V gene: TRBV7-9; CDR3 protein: CASSLAQGIHEQYF; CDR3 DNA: TGTGCCAGCAGCTTAGCGCAGGGAATCCACGAGCAGTACTTC
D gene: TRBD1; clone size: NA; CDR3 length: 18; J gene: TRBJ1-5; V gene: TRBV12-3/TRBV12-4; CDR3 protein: CASSTGTGRGRSNQPQHF; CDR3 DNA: TGTGCCAGCAGTACCGGGACAGGGAGAGGGAGAAGCAATCAGCCCCAGCATTTT
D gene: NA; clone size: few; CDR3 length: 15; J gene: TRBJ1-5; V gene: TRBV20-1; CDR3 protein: CSARDRGAGNQPQHF; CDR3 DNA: TGCAGTGCTAGAGATAGGGGGGCTGGCAATCAGCCCCAGCATTTT
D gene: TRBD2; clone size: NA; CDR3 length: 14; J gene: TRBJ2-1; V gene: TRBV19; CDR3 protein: CATSSGRGHNEQFF; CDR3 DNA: TGTGCCACCTCAAGCGGGAGAGGCCACAATGAGCAGTTCTTC
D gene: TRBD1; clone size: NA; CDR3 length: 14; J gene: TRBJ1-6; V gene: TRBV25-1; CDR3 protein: CASSKQGVNSPLHF; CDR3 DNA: TGTGCCAGCAGTAAACAGGGGGTAAATTCACCCCTCCACTTT
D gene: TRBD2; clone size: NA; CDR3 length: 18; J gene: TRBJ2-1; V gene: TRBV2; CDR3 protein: CASSVDDGLAGVGNERFF; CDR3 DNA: TGTGCCAGCAGCGTCGACGACGGACTAGCGGGAGTAGGGAATGAGCGGTTCTTC
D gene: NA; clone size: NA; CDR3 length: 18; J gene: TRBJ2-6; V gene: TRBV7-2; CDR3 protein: CASSPGLGLSSGANVLTF; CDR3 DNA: TGTGCCAGCAGCCCCGGCTTGGGCCTAAGCTCTGGGGCCAACGTCCTGACTTTC
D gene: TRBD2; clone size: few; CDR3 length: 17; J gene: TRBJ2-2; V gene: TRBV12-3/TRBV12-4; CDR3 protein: CASSPELLAGSPGELFF; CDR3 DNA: TGTGCCAGCAGTCCTGAGTTACTAGCGGGGAGTCCCGGGGAGCTGTTTTTT
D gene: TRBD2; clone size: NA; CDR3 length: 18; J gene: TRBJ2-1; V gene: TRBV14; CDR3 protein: CASSQPKLAGGTRNEQFF; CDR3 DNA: TGTGCCAGCAGCCAACCAAAACTAGCGGGAGGGACGAGGAATGAGCAGTTCTTC
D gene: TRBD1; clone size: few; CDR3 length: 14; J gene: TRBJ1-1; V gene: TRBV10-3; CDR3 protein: CAISDRDSDTEAFF; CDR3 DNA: TGTGCCATCAGTGACCGGGACAGCGACACTGAAGCTTTCTTT
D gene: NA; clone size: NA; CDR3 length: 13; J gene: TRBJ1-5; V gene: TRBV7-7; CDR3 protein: CASSLGPHQPQHF; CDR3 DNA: TGTGCTAGCAGCCTCGGGCCTCATCAGCCCCAGCATTTT
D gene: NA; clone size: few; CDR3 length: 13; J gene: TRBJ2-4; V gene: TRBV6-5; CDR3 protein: CASSYFRGHIQYF; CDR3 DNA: TGTGCCAGCAGTTACTTTCGGGGGCACATTCAGTACTTC
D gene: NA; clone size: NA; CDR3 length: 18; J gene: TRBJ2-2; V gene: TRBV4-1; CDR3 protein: CASSHPLRGTRVAGELFF; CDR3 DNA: TGCGCCAGCAGCCACCCCTTAAGGGGGACAAGGGTAGCCGGGGAGCTGTTTTTT
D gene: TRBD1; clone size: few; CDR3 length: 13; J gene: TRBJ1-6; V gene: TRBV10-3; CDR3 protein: CAIRGTGRSPLHF; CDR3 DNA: TGTGCCATCAGGGGGACAGGGCGTTCACCCCTCCACTTT
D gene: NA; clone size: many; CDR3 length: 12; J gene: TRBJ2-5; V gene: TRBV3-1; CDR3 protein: CASSQDEETQYF; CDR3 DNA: TGTGCCAGCAGCCAAGATGAAGAGACCCAGTACTTC
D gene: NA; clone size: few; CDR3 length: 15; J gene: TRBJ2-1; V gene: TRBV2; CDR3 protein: CASNAGTVFYNEQFF; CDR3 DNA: TGTGCCAGCAACGCCGGGACGGTATTCTACAATGAGCAGTTCTTC
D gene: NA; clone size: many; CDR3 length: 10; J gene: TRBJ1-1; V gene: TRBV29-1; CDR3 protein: CSVVGTEAFF; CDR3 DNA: TGCAGCGTTGTGGGCACTGAAGCTTTCTTT
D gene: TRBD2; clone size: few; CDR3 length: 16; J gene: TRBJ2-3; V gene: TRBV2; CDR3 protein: CASSGQLAGGTDTQYF; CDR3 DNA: TGTGCCAGCAGCGGACAACTAGCGGGCGGCACAGATACGCAGTATTTT
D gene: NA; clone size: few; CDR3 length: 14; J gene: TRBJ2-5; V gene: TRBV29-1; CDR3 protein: CSVRRQVREGTQYF; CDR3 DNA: TGCAGCGTGAGGCGACAGGTCCGGGAAGGGACCCAGTACTTC
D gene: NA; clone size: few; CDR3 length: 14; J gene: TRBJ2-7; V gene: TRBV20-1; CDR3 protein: CSASGSGRSYEQYF; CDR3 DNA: TGCAGTGCTAGTGGGAGCGGGCGCTCCTACGAGCAGTACTTC
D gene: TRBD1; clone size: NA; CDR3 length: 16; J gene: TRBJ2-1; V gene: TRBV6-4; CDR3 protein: CASSDSTGRRYNEQFF; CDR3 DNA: TGTGCCAGCAGTGACTCGACAGGGAGACGGTACAATGAGCAGTTCTTC
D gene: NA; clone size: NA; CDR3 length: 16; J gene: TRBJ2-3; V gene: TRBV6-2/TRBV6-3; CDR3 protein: CASSRPRLKFTDTQYF; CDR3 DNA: TGTGCCAGCAGTCGCCCCCGTCTTAAATTCACAGATACGCAGTATTTT
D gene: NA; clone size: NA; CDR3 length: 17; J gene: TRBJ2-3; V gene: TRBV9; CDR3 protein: CASSVVLTEKGTDTQYF; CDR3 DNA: TGTGCCAGCAGCGTAGTCCTTACAGAGAAGGGCACAGATACGCAGTATTTT